The 11 T cell receptor beta chains in this list originate from one sample, sequenced in a study of blood T cells in healthy people across ages. A sample-barcoded 5' primer and a J-beta primer mix were used in a second PCR of roughly 7 to 11 cycles. TCRdb itself ran the 5' RACE reads through MiXCR, one entry per CDR3 protein. The data contain approximately 760,000 distinct CDR3 sequences, around 25% of them seen just once; the ten biggest clones take up under 9.5%. This same sample was also taken into another study, of T cells of mothers and their children.

The sequencing sample was made of blood. Every receptor here comes from a boy between 10 and 17 years old in good health.

The rearrangement uses TRBV20-1 and TRBJ2-7, with 7 bases matching TRBD2. V lost 2 bases, J lost 3 bases, and 4 bases stayed unmatched. Germline CDR1 and CDR2: DFQATT and SNEGSKA (reference sequence). The CDR3 contains 13 residues. The CDR3 region has the DNA TGCAGTGCTAGAAGCGGGGTGATCTACGAGCAGTACTTC. It yields the protein CSARSGVIYEQYF.

The gene calls are TRBV13 and TRBJ2-5; D not certain. CDR1 and CDR2 (germline): PRHDT, FYEKMQ (reference sequence). This CDR3 spans 13 amino acids. V was clipped by 2 bases and J by 4 bases, with 8 bases between them. CDR3 nucleotides: TGTGCCAGCAGCTTATCAGCGTTAGAGACCCAGTACTTC. It specifies CASSLSALETQYF.

This clonotype was found a few times. The chain carries TRBV4-1 and TRBJ1-4, with D unclear. The V gene lost 3 bases and the J gene lost 4 bases, with 6 bases spanning the gap. Germline V gene lookup returns CDR1 MGHRA and CDR2 YSYEKL. The CDR3 is 13 amino acids. The CDR3, as DNA: TGCGCCAGCAGCCAGCTCATTAATGAAAAACTGTTTTTT. This encodes CASSQLINEKLFF.

This clonotype appeared once. The gene calls are TRBV29-1 and TRBJ1-2; 7 bases match TRBD1. CDR1 and CDR2 from the germline V gene are SQVTM and ANQGSEA. J gave up 11 bases and V 7 bases, and 7 bases lay outside the gene matches. The CDR3 covers 10 residues. The CDR3 sequence: CSAQTGQYTF. DNA for the CDR3: TGCAGCGCTCAGACAGGGCAATACACCTTC.

The table lists this clonotype with many counts. The chain combines TRBV4-1 with TRBJ2-1, with D possibly being TRBD1 (6 bases). CDR1 MGHRA and CDR2 YSYEKL come from the germline V gene. This CDR3 is 16 amino acids long. V was cut by 3 bases and J by 1 base, with 13 bases left in between. The CDR3 sequence: CASSHPLDRSYNEQFF. CDR3 sequence (DNA): TGCGCCAGCAGCCATCCCCTTGACAGGTCCTACAATGAGCAGTTCTTC.

The J gene is TRBJ2-1, the V gene TRBV9; 9 bases match TRBD2. The CDR3 sequence is 16 residues long. Unmatched junction bases numbered 9, after V lost 0 bases and J lost 8 bases. Germline CDR1 is SGDLS and CDR2 is YYNGEE. The CDR3 bases are TGTGCCAGCAGCGTAGGAGGGAGCGGGGGGTCCCATGAGCAGTTCTTC. Protein sequence: CASSVGGSGGSHEQFF.

J is TRBJ2-1 and V is TRBV6-5; 10 nucleotides align to TRBD2. This CDR3 is built from 14 residues. V was pared by 2 bases and J by 9 bases, with 4 bases of the junction left unmatched. CDR1 and CDR2 from the germline V gene are MNHEY and SVGAGI. The CDR3, as DNA: TGTGCCAGCAGTTACGCTAGCGGGAGTGGTGAGCAGTTCTTC. Residues: CASSYASGSGEQFF.

This chain connects TRBV20-1 to TRBJ1-2, with 8 bases aligning to TRBD1. In germline, CDR1 is DFQATT, CDR2 SNEGSKA (reference sequence). The trim removed 2 bases at V and 8 bases at J, leaving 7 bases unmatched. The CDR3 sequence is 13 residues long. The CDR3 region has the DNA TGCAGTGCTAGAATGGGACAGGTTCAAGGCTACACCTTC. Protein product: CSARMGQVQGYTF.

This clonotype showed up just a few times. The chain joins TRBV5-1 to TRBJ1-6, with a tentative D call TRBD1 (6 bases). The germline gives CDR1 SGHRS, CDR2 YFSETQ. With 1 base removed from V and 2 bases from J, the gap between germline ends came to 10 bases. The CDR3 covers 16 residues. CDR3 protein: CASSLTGRTYNSPLHF. As DNA, the CDR3 is TGCGCCAGCAGCTTGACAGGGAGGACCTATAATTCACCCCTCCACTTT. Full variable domain (rest looked up from reference TRBV5-1 and TRBJ1-6): KAGVTQTPRYLIKTRGQQVTLSCSPISGHRSVSWYQQTPGQGLQFLFEYFSETQRNKGNFPGRFSGRQFSNSRSEMNVSTLELGDSALYLCASSLTGRTYNSPLHFGNGTRLTVT.

This clonotype was recorded a few times. The chain recombines TRBV5-1 with TRBJ1-2; D call uncertain. Germline loops: CDR1 SGHRS, CDR2 YFSETQ. The V gene lost 0 bases and the J gene lost 6 bases, with 6 bases spanning the gap. The CDR3 contains 12 residues. This CDR3 is CASSLAADGYTF. Here the CDR3 DNA reads TGCGCCAGCAGCTTGGCCGCGGATGGCTACACCTTC.

This clonotype showed up just a few times. A junction boundary mismatches the germline segment, possibly from a read error. The chain recombines TRBV29-1 with TRBJ1-1; the D gene is possibly TRBD1 (5 bases). The germline V gene has CDR1 SQVTM and CDR2 ANQGSEA. The CDR3 covers 11 residues. The CDR3, as DNA: TGCAGCGTTGAATGGGGCAATGTGGCTCTCTTT. This sequence encodes CSVEWGNVALF. The full variable domain, completed using reference TRBV29-1 and TRBJ1-1, is SAVISQKPSRDICQRGTSLTIQCQVDSQVTMMFWYRQQPGQSLTLIATANQGSEATYESGFVIDKFPISRPNLTFSTLTVSNMSPEDSSIYLCSVEWGNVALFGQGTRLTVV.